Presented here are 10 T cell receptor beta chains from one specimen sequenced in a study of CD8 T cells in ankylosing spondylitis. TCRdb reprocessed the 5' RACE reads via MiXCR and lists one record per CDR3 protein. The sample holds around 130,000 distinct CDR3 sequences, approximately 13% seen once. Sequencing was done on a sample of blood, either unsorted or a sorted T cell fraction (not recorded which). These receptors were obtained from a female donor with ankylosing spondylitis or in good health (not recorded which).

This clonotype has a handful of counts. The CDR3 DNA is TGTGCCAGCAGTTTCACAAGCTCTCTCTACGAGCAGTACTTC. It yields the protein CASSFTSSLYEQYF. The V gene is TRBV28, the J gene TRBJ2-7; D uncertain. The germline gives CDR1 MDHEN, CDR2 SYDVKM. The V gene lost 3 bases and the J gene lost 3 bases, with 12 bases spanning the gap. The CDR3 consists of 14 residues.

This clonotype showed up just a few times. The chain employs TRBV20-1 and TRBJ1-5, with D possibly being TRBD1 (6 bases). This CDR3 has 14 amino acids. V lost 6 bases, J lost 4 bases, and 16 bases lay in between. Germline lookup yields CDR1 DFQATT and CDR2 SNEGSKA (reference sequence). The CDR3 reads CSAPIQGGNQPQHF. The CDR3 DNA follows: TGCAGTGCCCCTATACAGGGTGGGAATCAGCCCCAGCATTTT.

V is TRBV7-9 and J is TRBJ1-5, with no clear D. From germline, CDR1 is SEHNR and CDR2 FQNEAQ (reference sequence). The CDR3 length is 13 residues. Trimming took 1 base from V and 4 from J, leaving 5 bases between them. CDR3 protein: CASSLGRNQPQHF. As DNA, the CDR3 is TGTGCCAGCAGCTTAGGGCGAAATCAGCCCCAGCATTTT. The complete variable domain, with remaining parts taken from reference TRBV7-9 and TRBJ1-5, reads DTGVSQNPRHKITKRGQNVTFRCDPISEHNRLYWYRQTLGQGPEFLTYFQNEAQLEKSRLLSDRFSAERPKGSFSTLEIQRTEQGDSAMYLCASSLGRNQPQHFGDGTRLSIL.

The J gene is TRBJ2-1, the V gene TRBV5-4; TRBD2 agrees at 7 bases. V was pared by 1 base and J by 8 bases, with 9 bases of the junction left unmatched. The CDR3 totals 15 residues. In germline, CDR1 is SGHNT, CDR2 YYREEE (reference sequence). The CDR3 sequence: CASSLKGGPRYEQFF. In DNA form, the CDR3 reads TGTGCCAGCAGCTTGAAGGGAGGGCCTAGGTATGAGCAGTTCTTC.

This clonotype appeared a few times. The gene calls are TRBV5-1 and TRBJ2-5; 7 positions agree with TRBD2. After removal of 4 bases from V and 1 base from J, the junction contained 10 bases not matched to a gene. CDR3 size: 16 residues. The V gene's germline CDR1 is SGHRS and CDR2 YFSETQ. This CDR3 reads CASSAGGGGLQETQYF. Written as DNA, the CDR3 is TGCGCCAGCAGCGCTGGCGGCGGGGGACTCCAAGAGACCCAGTACTTC.

This clonotype was seen a handful of times. The chain combines TRBV5-1 with TRBJ2-3; either TRBD1 or TRBD2 may supply D (6 bases each). Trimming took off 4 bases at V and 1 base at J, with 16 bases between the two ends. CDR1 and CDR2 (germline): SGHRS, YFSETQ. CDR3 length equals 16 residues. The CDR3 spells CASSGTTGGGTDTQYF. Here the CDR3 DNA reads TGCGCCAGCAGCGGAACGACAGGAGGGGGCACAGATACGCAGTATTTT.

The chain combines TRBV12-5 with TRBJ2-7, with D unclear. V was cut by 6 bases and J by 3 bases, with 6 bases left in between. The CDR3 has 11 amino acids. The germline gives CDR1 LGHNT, CDR2 FRNRAP. CDR3 residues: CASGLFYEQYF. Here the CDR3 DNA reads TGTGCTAGTGGGCTATTCTACGAGCAGTACTTC.

The rearrangement joins TRBV5-4 to TRBJ2-7; D unresolved. V lost 5 bases to trimming and J lost 2 bases, with 14 bases between them. Germline V gives CDR1 SGHNT, CDR2 YYREEE (reference sequence). The CDR3 runs to 14 residues. CDR3 sequence (DNA): TGTGCCAGCAGTGACGTGGGAAAACCCTACGAGCAGTACTTC. Amino acids: CASSDVGKPYEQYF.

This clonotype came up a few times. The rearrangement joins TRBV20-1 to TRBJ2-3; TRBD2 matches 14 bases. This CDR3 has 19 residues. The ends lost 0 bases at V and 5 bases at J; junction bases unmatched: 13. CDR1 DFQATT and CDR2 SNEGSKA come from the germline V gene (reference sequence). The CDR3 is CSARDRFERLAGGKDTQYF. CDR3 nucleotide sequence: TGCAGTGCTAGAGATAGATTTGAGAGACTAGCGGGAGGGAAAGATACGCAGTATTTT.

This clonotype came up many times. V and J are TRBV28 and TRBJ1-2; no definite D call. This CDR3 is built from 11 residues. Germline-derived CDR1 and CDR2 are MDHEN and SYDVKM. The V end was cut by 8 bases, the J end by 4 bases, with 8 bases between. The DNA for the CDR3 is TGTGCCAGCGGCGGGTTCTATGGCTACACCTTC. It encodes CASGGFYGYTF.